The 2 T cell receptor beta chains below all came from one sample that was sequenced in a study of T-cell memory formation after mild COVID-19. TCRdb itself ran the 5' RACE reads through MiXCR, one entry per CDR3 protein. The sample lists about 250,000 distinct CDR3 sequences, roughly 15% occurring once. The sequencing input was PBMCs or a T cell subset sorted from them (not recorded which). Source of these receptors: an adult woman who had mild COVID-19 (a few samples of this study predate the infection). Cell type and time point are not known.

There are a few counts of this clonotype. V is TRBV3-1 and J is TRBJ2-4; 10 nucleotides line up with TRBD1. Germline V gene lookup returns CDR1 LGHDT and CDR2 YNNKEL (reference sequence). V was pared by 0 bases and J by 3 bases, with 14 bases of the junction left unmatched. The CDR3 extends over 20 amino acids. The CDR3 DNA follows: TGTGCCAGCAGCCAAGATTCGCCGGGACGACAGGGGGCGGGCAAAAACATTCAGTACTTC. Translated: CASSQDSPGRQGAGKNIQYF.

This clonotype was counted only a few times. The chain employs TRBV4-1 and TRBJ1-4, with unresolved D. Per germline, CDR1 MGHRA and CDR2 YSYEKL. The V end was cut by 1 base, the J end by 0 bases, with 6 bases between. The CDR3 has 15 residues. This CDR3 is CASSQGYATNEKLFF. In nucleotides, the CDR3 is TGCGCCAGCAGCCAAGGATATGCAACTAATGAAAAACTGTTTTTT.